The 9 T cell receptor beta chains reported below all come from one sample, sequenced in a study of T cells expressing NK-cell markers. TCRdb reprocessed the 5' RACE reads and keeps a single row for each CDR3 protein, giving no DNA. Recorded for this sample: about 390,000 distinct CDR3 sequences. Input material: blood T cells: a sorted CD56 or NKG2C T cell subset, CD4+ or CD8+ T cells, or bulk PBMC T cells (not recorded which). These receptors were collected from a woman in her forties or fifties in good health.

V usage is TRBV18 and J usage is TRBJ2-2. CDR3 length equals 15 residues. The germline gives CDR1 KGHSH, CDR2 LQKENI. This CDR3 reads CASSPPWHDTGELFF.

The chain links TRBV9 to TRBJ2-7; the TCRdb call, TRBD2, lacks DNA for checking. This CDR3 spans 16 amino acids. Germline V lookup: CDR1 SGDLS, CDR2 YYNGEE. CDR3: CASSESSGTYSHEQYF.

The V and J genes are TRBV19 and TRBJ1-1; with no DNA, the TCRdb D assignment of TRBD1 cannot be verified. The CDR3 consists of 15 residues. Germline CDR1 and CDR2: LNHDA and SQIVND (reference sequence). CDR3 region: CASRRTGAMNTEAFF. Based on the CDR3 plus reference TRBV19 and TRBJ1-1, the full variable domain is DGGITQSPKYLFRKEGQNVTLSCEQNLNHDAMYWYRQDPGQGLRLIYYSQIVNDFQKGDIAEGYSVSREKKESFPLTVTSAQKNPTAFYLCASRRTGAMNTEAFFGQGTRLTVV.

The chain joins TRBV12-3 or TRBV12-4 to TRBJ1-5; TCRdb picks TRBD1, but there is no DNA to check that call. The CDR3 is 14 residues long. The CDR3 here is CASSSGQGVQPQHF.

The chain is built from TRBV20-1 and TRBJ2-3; TCRdb proposes TRBD1, but this gene call is untestable without DNA. CDR1 and CDR2 (germline): DFQATT, SNEGSKA (reference sequence). There are 15 residues in the CDR3. The CDR3: CSAQNRGKSTDTQYF.

V usage is TRBV10-2 and J usage is TRBJ2-3; TCRdb's D call of TRBD2 is untestable without DNA. This CDR3 region has 16 residues. The germline gives CDR1 WSHSY, CDR2 SAAADI. The CDR3: CASSFGLASNTDTQYF.

The genes are TRBV12-3 or TRBV12-4 and TRBJ2-7; the TRBD1 assignment by TCRdb is unverifiable without DNA. The length of the CDR3 is 14 residues. The CDR3 region is CASSSNLGTGSQYF.

V usage is TRBV20-1 and J usage is TRBJ2-3. This CDR3 contains 16 residues. CDR1 and CDR2 from the germline V gene are DFQATT and SNEGSKA (reference sequence). The CDR3 sequence is CSARDPSDPSTDTQYF.

The rearrangement joins TRBV30 to TRBJ1-1. Germline loops: CDR1 GTSNPN, CDR2 SVGIG (reference sequence). The CDR3 length is 17 residues. CDR3 sequence: CAWSDYTRMANDAEAFF. Full variable domain (missing parts from reference TRBV30 and TRBJ1-1): SQTIHQWPATLVQPVGSPLSLECTVEGTSNPNLYWYRQAAGRGLQLLFYSVGIGQISSEVPQNLSASRPQDRQFILSSKKLLLSDSGFYLCAWSDYTRMANDAEAFFGQGTRLTVV.